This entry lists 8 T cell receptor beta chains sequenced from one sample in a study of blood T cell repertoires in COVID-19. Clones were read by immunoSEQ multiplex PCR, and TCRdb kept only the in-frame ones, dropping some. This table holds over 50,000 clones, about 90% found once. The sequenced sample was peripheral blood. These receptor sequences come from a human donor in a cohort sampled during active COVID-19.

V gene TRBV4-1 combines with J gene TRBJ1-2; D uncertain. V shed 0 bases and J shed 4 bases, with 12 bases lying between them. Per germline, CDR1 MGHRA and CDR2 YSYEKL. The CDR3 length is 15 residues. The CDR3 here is CASSQEFVLSYGYTF. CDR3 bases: TGCGCCAGCAGCCAAGAGTTTGTGTTGAGCTATGGCTACACCTTC.

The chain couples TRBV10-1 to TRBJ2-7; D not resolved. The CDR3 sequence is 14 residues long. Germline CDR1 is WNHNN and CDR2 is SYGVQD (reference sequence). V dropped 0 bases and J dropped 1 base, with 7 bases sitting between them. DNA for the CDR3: TGCGCCAGCAGTGAGTCGCACAGATCCTACGAGCAGTACTTC. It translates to CASSESHRSYEQYF.

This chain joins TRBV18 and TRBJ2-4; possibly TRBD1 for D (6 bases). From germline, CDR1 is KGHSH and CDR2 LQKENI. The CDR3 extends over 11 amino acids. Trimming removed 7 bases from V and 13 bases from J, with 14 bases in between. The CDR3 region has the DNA TGTGCCAGCTTCCGCACAGGGCTCCAGTACTTC. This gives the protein CASFRTGLQYF. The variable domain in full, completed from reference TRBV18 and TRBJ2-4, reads NAGVMQNPRHLVRRRGQEARLRCSPMKGHSHVYWYRQLPEEGLKFMVYLQKENIIDESGMPKERFSAEFPKEGPSILRIQQVVRGDSAAYFCASFRTGLQYFGAGTRLSVL.

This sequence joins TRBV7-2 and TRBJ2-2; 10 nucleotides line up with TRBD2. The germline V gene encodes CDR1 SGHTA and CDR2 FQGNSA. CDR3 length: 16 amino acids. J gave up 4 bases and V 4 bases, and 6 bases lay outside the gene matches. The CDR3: CASSSLAGVGTGELFF. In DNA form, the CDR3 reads TGTGCCAGCAGCTCCCTAGCGGGAGTAGGCACCGGGGAGCTGTTTTTT.

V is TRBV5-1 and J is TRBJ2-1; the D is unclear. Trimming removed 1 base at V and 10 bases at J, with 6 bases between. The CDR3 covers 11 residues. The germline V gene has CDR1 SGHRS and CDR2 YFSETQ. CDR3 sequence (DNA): TGCGCCAGCAGCTTGCAGGTAGAGCAGTTCTTC. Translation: CASSLQVEQFF.

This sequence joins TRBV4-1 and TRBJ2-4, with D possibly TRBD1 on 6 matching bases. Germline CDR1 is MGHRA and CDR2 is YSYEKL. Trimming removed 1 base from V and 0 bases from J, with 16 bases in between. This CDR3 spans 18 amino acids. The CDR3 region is CASSQGGRTGIAKNIQYF. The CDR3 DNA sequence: TGCGCCAGCAGCCAAGGGGGGCGGACGGGAATAGCCAAAAACATTCAGTACTTC.

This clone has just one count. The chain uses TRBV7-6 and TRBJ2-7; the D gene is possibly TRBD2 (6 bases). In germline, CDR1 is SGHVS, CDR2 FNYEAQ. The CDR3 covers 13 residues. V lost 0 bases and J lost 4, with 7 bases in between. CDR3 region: CASSLAGGYEQYF. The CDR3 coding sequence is TGTGCCAGCAGCTTAGCGGGAGGTTACGAGCAGTACTTC.

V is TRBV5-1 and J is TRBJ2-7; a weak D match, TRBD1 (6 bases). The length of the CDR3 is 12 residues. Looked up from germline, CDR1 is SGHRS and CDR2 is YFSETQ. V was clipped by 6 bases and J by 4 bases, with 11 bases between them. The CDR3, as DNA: TGCGCCAGCACGGGACAAAGGTACGAGCAGTACTTC. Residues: CASTGQRYEQYF.